This T cell receptor (beta chain) was recovered during a study of cytomegalovirus exposure and HLA in healthy donors. Germline CDR1 is GTSNPN and CDR2 is SVGIG (reference sequence). This CDR3 comprises 13 residues. V was pared by 7 bases and J by 7 bases, with 20 bases between. It was with 60 Vbeta and 13 Jbeta primers that the PCR ran. The assay was immunoSEQ multiplex PCR, and TCRdb's table has in-frame clones only and misses some. The sample carries approximately 210,000 clones, under 85% recorded once. This chain uses TRBV30 with TRBJ2-7; D perhaps matches TRBD2 (5 bases). This receptor was obtained from a woman in her 50s in good health and CMV-seropositive. Sequencing was performed on PBMCs. CDR3 region: CASQPLRTGEQYF. CDR3 DNA: TGTGCCTCCCAACCCCTGCGGACGGGGGAGCAGTACTTC.